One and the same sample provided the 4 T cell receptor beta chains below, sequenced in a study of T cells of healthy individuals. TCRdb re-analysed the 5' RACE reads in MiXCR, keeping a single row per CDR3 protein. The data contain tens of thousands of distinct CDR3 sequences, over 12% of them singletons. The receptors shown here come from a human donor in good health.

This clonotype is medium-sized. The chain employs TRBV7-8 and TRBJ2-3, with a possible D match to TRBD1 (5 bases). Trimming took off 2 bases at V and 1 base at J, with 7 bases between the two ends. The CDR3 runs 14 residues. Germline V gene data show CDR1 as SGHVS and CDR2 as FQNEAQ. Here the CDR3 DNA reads TGTGCCAGCAGCTTAAGGGGCGGCACAGATACGCAGTATTTT. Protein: CASSLRGGTDTQYF.

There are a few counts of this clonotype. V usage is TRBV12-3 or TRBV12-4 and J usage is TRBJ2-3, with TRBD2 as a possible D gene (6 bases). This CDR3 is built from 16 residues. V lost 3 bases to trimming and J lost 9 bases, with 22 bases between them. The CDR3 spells CASSFGNRVGRETQYF. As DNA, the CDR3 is TGTGCCAGCAGTTTTGGTAATCGTGTCGGTCGGGAGACGCAGTATTTT.

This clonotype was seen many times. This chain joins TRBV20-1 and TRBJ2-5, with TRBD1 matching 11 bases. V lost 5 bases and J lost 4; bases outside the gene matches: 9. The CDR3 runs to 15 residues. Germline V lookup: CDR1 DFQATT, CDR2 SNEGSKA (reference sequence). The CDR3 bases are TGCAGTGCTCCTTCGGACAGGGGGCGCGGAGAGACCCAGTACTTC. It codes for CSAPSDRGRGETQYF.

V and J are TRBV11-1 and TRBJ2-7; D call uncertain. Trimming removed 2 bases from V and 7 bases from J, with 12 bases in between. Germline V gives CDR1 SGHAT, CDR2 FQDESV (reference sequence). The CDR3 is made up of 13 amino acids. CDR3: CASSLQYSYEQYF. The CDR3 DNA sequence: TGTGCCAGCAGCTTACAGTACAGTTATGAGCAGTACTTC.